These 18 T cell receptor beta chains originate from one sample sequenced in a study of spatial heterogeneity in lung cancer. TCRdb ran MiXCR on the 5' RACE reads and lists one entry per CDR3 protein. Of approximately 15,000 distinct CDR3 sequences listed, just over 3.5% were seen once; the top ten hold approximately 9%. Described time point: sample taken at primary tumor resection. The sequencing here drew on normal lung tissue next to the tumor, taken at surgery. These receptor sequences come from a male donor with early-stage non-small cell lung cancer.

This clonotype was counted at least ten times. This beta chain came through as a stray read in a library set up for alpha chains, and its size says little. The gene calls are TRBV12-3 or TRBV12-4 and TRBJ2-7; 9 nucleotides align to TRBD1. CDR3 length equals 15 residues. V gave up 3 bases and J gave up 7 bases; unmatched junction bases: 10. CDR3 bases: TGTGCCAGCAGTTTCGTTCGGACAGGGGTAGGGGAGCAGTACTTC. This encodes CASSFVRTGVGEQYF.

In its sample, this clonotype was seen many times. This beta chain slipped into a library made for alpha chains as a stray read, so its size is not meaningful. This sequence joins TRBV3-1 and TRBJ2-4, with D hard to call. Germline V lookup: CDR1 LGHDT, CDR2 YNNKEL (reference sequence). Between the trimmed V and J ends, which lost 0 bases and 3 bases, there was a span of 6 bases. This CDR3 is 14 amino acids long. The CDR3 DNA reads TGTGCCAGCAGCCAAGATCCTGTCAAAAACATTCAGTACTTC. It yields the protein CASSQDPVKNIQYF.

This clonotype was picked up many times. This beta chain is an off-target read within a library intended for alpha chains, so its frequency means little. The J gene is TRBJ2-7, the V gene TRBV18; D is unclear. There are 13 residues in the CDR3. With 4 bases removed from V and 5 bases from J, the gap between germline ends came to 12 bases. Germline loops: CDR1 KGHSH, CDR2 LQKENI. This chain's CDR3 is CASSQVQANEQYF. Written as DNA, the CDR3 is TGTGCCAGCTCACAGGTGCAGGCAAACGAGCAGTACTTC.

This clonotype was detected ten times or more. Since the library was made to target alpha chains, this beta chain is a stray read and its abundance is not meaningful. Here the CDR3 DNA reads TGTGCCAGCAGTTGGGGCAGGATAACGAGCGGTGAAAAACTGTTTTTT. Translated, it gives CASSWGRITSGEKLFF. The V call is TRBV12-3 or TRBV12-4, the J call TRBJ1-4; D is perhaps TRBD1 (5 bases). V was shortened by 4 bases and J by 7 bases, with 19 bases between the two germline ends. This CDR3 has 16 amino acids.

The table lists this clonotype with many counts. This beta chain turned up in a library designed for alpha chains; as an off-target read, its abundance says little. The rearrangement links TRBV4-1 to TRBJ1-2; unclear D gene. Germline assignment: CDR1 MGHRA and CDR2 YSYEKL. The V end was cut by 1 base, the J end by 1 base, with 10 bases between. The CDR3 totals 15 residues. CDR3 sequence: CASSQGEGLNYGYTF. The CDR3 DNA reads TGCGCCAGCAGCCAAGGTGAGGGCCTTAACTATGGCTACACCTTC.

This clonotype has at least ten counts. This beta chain is an off-target read within a library intended for alpha chains, so its frequency means little. The rearrangement joins TRBV14 to TRBJ2-4; D could derive from TRBD1 or TRBD2 (6 bases each). V was trimmed by 4 bases and J by 2 bases, leaving 18 bases between them. Germline-derived CDR1 and CDR2 are SGHDN and FVKESK. This CDR3 has 17 residues. For the CDR3, the DNA is TGTGCCAGCAGCCCGGCGGGGAACACAGGGACCAAAAACATTCAGTACTTC. Its protein product is CASSPAGNTGTKNIQYF.

In its sample, this clonotype was seen many times. This beta chain represents an off-target read in a library built for alpha chains; its size is of limited meaning. The rearrangement joins TRBV6-1 to TRBJ1-4; D gene unclear. From germline, CDR1 is MNHNS and CDR2 SASEGT. V gave up 8 bases and J gave up 0 bases, with 10 bases separating them. The CDR3 covers 14 residues. The DNA for the CDR3 is TGTGCCAGCTCCGACATCGCAACTAATGAAAAACTGTTTTTT. Protein: CASSDIATNEKLFF.

The table lists this clonotype with many counts. This beta chain appears as a stray read in a library generated for alpha chains; its size is not informative. The chain's CDR3 is CASALANTGELFF. In DNA form, the CDR3 reads TGTGCCAGCGCACTAGCTAACACCGGGGAGCTGTTTTTT. The V gene is TRBV28, the J gene TRBJ2-2; TRBD2 is a possible D gene (6 bases). Germline CDR1 is MDHEN and CDR2 is SYDVKM. CDR3 length: 13 amino acids. Trimming removed 8 bases from V and 2 bases from J, with 9 bases in between.

With respect to this clonotype: Being off target in a library aimed at alpha chains, this beta chain has a size of little meaning. The chain links TRBV6-7 to TRBJ2-2, with a tentative D call TRBD1 (6 bases). TRBV6-7 belongs to the ORF category, with a function that is uncertain. The V and J ends lost 9 bases and 5 bases respectively, with 10 bases between them. CDR3 length equals 12 residues. The CDR3 DNA sequence: TGTGCCAGAGCACAGGGAACCGGGGAGCTGTTTTTT. Translated, it gives CARAQGTGELFF.

Many counts were recorded for this clonotype. For a library built for alpha chains, this beta chain is a stray read; little rests on its size. CDR3 nucleotides: TGTGCCAGCAGCTTAGTTCGGAGGCCGGAGGAGCAGTACTTC. Protein sequence: CASSLVRRPEEQYF. The chain combines TRBV7-8 with TRBJ2-7; a weak D match, TRBD2 (5 bases). Germline CDR1 is SGHVS and CDR2 is FQNEAQ. V lost 1 base and J 7 bases, leaving 14 bases between the germline ends. The CDR3 spans 14 residues. Looking up the rest from reference TRBV7-8 and TRBJ2-7 gives the full variable domain: GAGVSQSPRYKVAKRGQDVALRCDPISGHVSLFWYQQALGQGPEFLTYFQNEAQLDKSGLPSDRFFAERPEGSVSTLKIQRTQQEDSAVYLCASSLVRRPEEQYFGPGTRLTVT.

This clonotype was observed many times. Found in a library prepared for alpha chains, this beta chain is an off-target read, and its abundance has little meaning. The rearrangement joins TRBV29-1 to TRBJ2-1; 13 bases match TRBD2. The V gene's germline CDR1 is SQVTM and CDR2 ANQGSEA. The J segment lost 15 bases and the V segment lost 6 bases, leaving 8 bases of the junction unmatched. The CDR3 is 12 residues long. CDR3 protein: CSVGTSGTVMFF. Here the CDR3 DNA reads TGCAGCGTGGGGACTAGCGGGACAGTAATGTTCTTC.

This clonotype was seen at least ten times. Because the library targeted alpha chains, this beta chain is an off-target read whose size means little. The chain employs TRBV28 and TRBJ2-2; unclear D gene. The CDR3 sequence is 11 residues long. V was pared by 3 bases and J by 8 bases, with 4 bases between. Looked up from germline, CDR1 is MDHEN and CDR2 is SYDVKM. The CDR3: CASSLVGELFF. For the CDR3, the DNA is TGTGCCAGCAGTTTGGTGGGGGAGCTGTTTTTT.

Ten or more counts support this clonotype. This beta chain slipped into a library made for alpha chains as a stray read, so its size is not meaningful. The CDR3 sequence is CASRPTSTDTQYF. CDR3 coding DNA: TGCGCCAGCAGACCTACTAGCACAGATACGCAGTATTTT. This chain joins TRBV5-1 and TRBJ2-3; D ambiguous. The germline V gene encodes CDR1 SGHRS and CDR2 YFSETQ. The CDR3 covers 13 residues. V was pared by 5 bases and J by 0 bases, with 7 bases between.

This clonotype occurred many times. The library was built for alpha chains, so this beta chain is an off-target read and its size means little. This chain uses TRBV5-1 with TRBJ2-7; 8 bases are a match to TRBD1. Trimming removed 3 bases from V and 2 bases from J; junction bases left unmatched: 7. Germline-derived CDR1 and CDR2 are SGHRS and YFSETQ. The CDR3 has 15 residues. In DNA form, the CDR3 reads TGCGCCAGCAGCTCCTCCGGGACAGGAACCTACGAGCAGTACTTC. Its translation is CASSSSGTGTYEQYF.

In this sample, this clonotype turned up many times. The library was prepared for alpha chains; this beta chain is a stray read, so its frequency means little. The CDR3 here is CASSWSPLETEAFF. In nucleotides, the CDR3 is TGTGCCAGCAGTTGGTCCCCCCTGGAGACTGAAGCTTTCTTT. This chain connects TRBV6-1 to TRBJ1-1, with D unresolved. The CDR3 sequence is 14 residues long. The V end lost 5 bases, the J end lost 5 bases, and 15 bases lay between the germline ends. Per the germline V gene, CDR1 is MNHNS and CDR2 is SASEGT.

This clonotype was observed many times. Since it is a stray read in a library aimed at alpha chains, this beta chain has a size that is not meaningful. V and J are TRBV5-6 and TRBJ2-2; D gene unclear. Trimming removed 0 bases at V and 3 bases at J, with 6 bases between. The CDR3 loop spans 14 amino acids. The germline CDR1 and CDR2 sequences are SGHDT and YYEEEE. CDR3 residues: CASSLAWDTGELFF. Here the CDR3 DNA reads TGTGCCAGCAGCTTGGCATGGGACACCGGGGAGCTGTTTTTT.

This clonotype has ten or more counts. This beta chain is an off-target read within a library intended for alpha chains, so its frequency means little. This chain connects TRBV29-1 to TRBJ2-5; no definite D call. V was cut by 5 bases and J by 0 bases, with 7 bases left in between. Germline-derived CDR1 and CDR2 are SQVTM and ANQGSEA. This CDR3 is built from 12 residues. The CDR3 reads CSVTTYQETQYF. The DNA for the CDR3 is TGCAGCGTTACGACGTACCAAGAGACCCAGTACTTC.

In this sample, this clonotype turned up many times. Because this beta chain is a stray read in a library intended to capture alpha chains, its abundance should not be given much weight. The chain carries TRBV4-1 and TRBJ1-1; D is unclear. The germline V gene has CDR1 MGHRA and CDR2 YSYEKL. Trimming pared 3 bases from V and 5 bases from J, leaving 16 bases between. This CDR3 region has 15 residues. CDR3 DNA: TGCGCCAGCAGCCAGGCGGGAGGGCGTTGGACTGAAGCTTTCTTT. This sequence encodes CASSQAGGRWTEAFF.